Listed here is a single TCR beta chain. What it binds is unknown. Other DNA sequences in the same sample also yield this CDR3. Trimming removed 3 bases from V and 4 bases from J; junction bases left unmatched: 1. The CDR3 sequence is 14 residues long. Germline V gene sequence: CDR1 KGHSH, CDR2 LQKENI. The sort gate was single viable CD3+CD4+CD8-CD45RO+ cells for memory CD4+ T cells. The repertoire was sequenced with immunoSEQ multiplex PCR; TCRdb's copy has only in-frame clones and lacks some. The data show tens of thousands of clones, about three quarters seen once. The data were obtained in a study of memory CD4+ T cells and cytomegalovirus serostatus. Regarding the study as a whole: CD4+ memory repertoires contained about 40% of the 164 reported CMV TCRbeta sequences.

This chain connects TRBV18 to TRBJ1-3, with 9 nucleotides matching TRBD1. The specimen sequenced was memory CD4+ T cells from blood. The TCR was taken from an adult in good health and CMV-seropositive. CDR3 region: CASSPDRGGNTIYF. CDR3 in DNA: TGTGCCAGCTCACCGGACAGGGGAGGAAACACCATATATTTT.